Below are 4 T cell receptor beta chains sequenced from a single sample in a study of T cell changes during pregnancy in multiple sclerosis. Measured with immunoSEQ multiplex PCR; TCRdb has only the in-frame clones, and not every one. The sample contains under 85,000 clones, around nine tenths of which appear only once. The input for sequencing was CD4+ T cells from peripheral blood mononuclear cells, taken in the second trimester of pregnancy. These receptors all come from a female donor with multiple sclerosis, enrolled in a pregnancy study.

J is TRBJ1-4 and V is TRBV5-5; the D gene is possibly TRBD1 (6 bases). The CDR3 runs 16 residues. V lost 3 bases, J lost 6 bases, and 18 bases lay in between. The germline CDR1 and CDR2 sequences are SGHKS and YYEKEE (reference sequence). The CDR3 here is CASSSAPRGGDEKLFF. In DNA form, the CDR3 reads TGTGCCAGCAGCTCAGCTCCCAGGGGAGGGGATGAAAAACTGTTTTTT.

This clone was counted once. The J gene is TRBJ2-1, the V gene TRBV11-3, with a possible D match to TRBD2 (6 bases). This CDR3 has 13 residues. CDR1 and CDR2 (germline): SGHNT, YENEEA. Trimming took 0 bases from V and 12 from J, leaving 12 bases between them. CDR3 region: CASSLDTRTTQFF. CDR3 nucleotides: TGTGCCAGCAGCTTAGATACTAGGACTACGCAGTTCTTC.

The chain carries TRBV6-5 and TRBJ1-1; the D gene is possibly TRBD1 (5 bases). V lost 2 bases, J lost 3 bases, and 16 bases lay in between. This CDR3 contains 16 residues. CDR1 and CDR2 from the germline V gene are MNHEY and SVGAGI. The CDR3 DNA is TGTGCCAGCAGTTACAGGTTTTCGGGGGTGGACACTGAAGCTTTCTTT. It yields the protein CASSYRFSGVDTEAFF.

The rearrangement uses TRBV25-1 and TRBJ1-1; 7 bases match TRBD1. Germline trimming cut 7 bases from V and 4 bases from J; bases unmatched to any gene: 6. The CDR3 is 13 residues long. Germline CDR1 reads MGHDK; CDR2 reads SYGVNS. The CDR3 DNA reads TGTGCCAGCACACCAACAGGGGCCACTGAAGCTTTCTTT. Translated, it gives CASTPTGATEAFF.